Sequencing of this T cell receptor beta chain was carried out in a study of shared clonotypes between healthy human individuals. V shed 1 base, J shed 1 base, and the junction held 5 bases outside the gene matches. Germline lookup yields CDR1 MGHDK and CDR2 SYGVNS. The CDR3 totals 16 residues. About this clone itself: As yet, its antigen is unknown.

Notes on the study in general: Relative to memory subsets, naive subsets generally showed larger estimated richness.

DNA at around 200 ng, 25,000 to 30,000 T cell genomes, went into sorted-subset replicate PCRs. The assay was immunoSEQ multiplex PCR, and TCRdb's table has in-frame clones only and misses some. Here the sample spans a few million clones, 90% to 97% being singletons. This chain links TRBV25-1 with TRBJ1-1, with 8 bases matching TRBD1. The source of this sequence is a man between 18 and 35 years old in good health. Sequenced input: naive CD4+ T cells sorted from blood. The subset: CD45RA+ positively selected. In DNA, the CDR3 is TGTGCCAGCAGTGAATTCCCGGGACAGGCGAACACTGAAGCTTTCTTT. Translating it yields CASSEFPGQANTEAFF.